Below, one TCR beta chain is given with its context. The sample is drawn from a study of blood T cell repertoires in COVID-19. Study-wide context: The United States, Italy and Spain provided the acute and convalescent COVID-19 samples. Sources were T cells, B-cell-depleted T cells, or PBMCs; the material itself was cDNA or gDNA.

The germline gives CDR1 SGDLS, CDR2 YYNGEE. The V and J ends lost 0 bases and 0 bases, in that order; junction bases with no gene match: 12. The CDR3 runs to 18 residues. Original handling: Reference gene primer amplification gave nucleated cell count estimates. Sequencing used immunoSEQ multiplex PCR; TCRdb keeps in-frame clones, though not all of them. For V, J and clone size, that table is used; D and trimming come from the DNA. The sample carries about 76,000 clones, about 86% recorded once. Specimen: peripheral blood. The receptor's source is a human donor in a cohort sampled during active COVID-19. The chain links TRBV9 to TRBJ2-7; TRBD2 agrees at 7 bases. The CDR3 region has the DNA TGTGCCAGCAGCGTAGGTCTTGCTGGACTAGGGGTCTCCTACGAGCAGTACTTC. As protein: CASSVGLAGLGVSYEQYF.